This T cell receptor beta chain was recovered during a study of cytomegalovirus exposure and HLA in healthy donors. Study-wide results and caveats: It was shown in a later analysis that HLA-associated TCR beta chains were more clonally expanded than other, equally common chains. A later analysis showed TCR association rates differing by HLA locus, peaking at DRB1 and lowest at HLA-C. In an earlier analysis, most TCR beta V segments were productive about 87% or about 30% of the time.

The donors were healthy bone marrow donors. 13 Jbeta primers and 60 Vbeta primers were used for the PCR. Assay: immunoSEQ multiplex PCR; the TCRdb copy retains only in-frame clones and omits some. This sample yields 100,000 to 150,000 clones, of which roughly 80% are seen a single time; approximately 3.8% belongs to the top ten. For this clone: Its antigen is as yet unknown.

The sequence came from a woman between 35 and 50 years old in good health and CMV-seropositive. Sequences were obtained from PBMCs.

CDR3 sequence reads: CASSPVRSGTARVTGELFF. CDR3 DNA: TGTGCCAGTAGTCCAGTTAGATCCGGGACAGCGAGGGTTACCGGGGAGCTGTTTTTT. The chain is built from TRBV19 and TRBJ2-2; 7 bases line up with TRBD1. V was pared by 5 bases and J by 5 bases, with 20 bases of the junction left unmatched. CDR1 and CDR2 (germline): LNHDA, SQIVND (reference sequence). The CDR3 loop spans 19 amino acids.